One and the same sample provided the 16 T cell receptor beta chains below, sequenced in a study of blood T cells in healthy people across ages (dated by TCRdb to about 2015). Receptor libraries were prepared by 5' RACE. Sequencing was carried out with an Illumina HiSeq 2500. A second PCR of about 6 to 12 cycles was run with a J-beta primer mix and a sample-barcoded 5' primer. TCRdb reworked the public reads: Q25 trimming with fastp, MiXCR clone assembly, productive beta chains retained. Rows are unified per CDR3 protein, each entry keeping the most common DNA and genes. The sample table shows roughly 930,000 distinct CDR3 sequences, and roughly 50% are seen once. The ten largest account for roughly 13% of the sample. The sequencing input was blood. Receptor source: a man aged 25-40 years in good health.

There are a few counts of this clonotype. The CDR3 sequence is CASSKCGLAAYNEQFF. CDR3 coding DNA: TGTGCCAGCAGCAAATGTGGACTAGCGGCCTACAATGAGCAGTTCTTC. The rearrangement links TRBV21-1 to TRBJ2-1; the DNA was not used to check the table's D call, TRBD2. TRBV21-1 is given as a pseudogene. The CDR3 is 16 amino acids.

The rearrangement joins TRBV29-1 to TRBJ1-2; no definite D call. Trimming took 3 bases from V and 1 from J, leaving 15 bases between them. The CDR3 length is 15 residues. Germline V lookup: CDR1 SQVTM, CDR2 ANQGSEA. The CDR3 DNA reads TGCAGCGTTGACAGCCCCCGAACTTTTAACTATGGCTACACCTTC. This translates into CSVDSPRTFNYGYTF. The entire variable domain, with the rest obtained from reference TRBV29-1 and TRBJ1-2, is as follows: SAVISQKPSRDICQRGTSLTIQCQVDSQVTMMFWYRQQPGQSLTLIATANQGSEATYESGFVIDKFPISRPNLTFSTLTVSNMSPEDSSIYLCSVDSPRTFNYGYTFGSGTRLTVV.

In its sample, this clonotype was seen a few times. The chain uses TRBV10-3 and TRBJ1-2; D possibly corresponds to TRBD1 (6 bases). Trimming left V 7 bases short and J 8 bases short, with 14 bases between. This CDR3 has 12 residues. The V gene's germline CDR1 is ENHRY and CDR2 SYGVKD. The CDR3 DNA is TGTGCCATCAAGACCAACAGGGAAGGCTACACCTTC. This gives the protein CAIKTNREGYTF.

This clonotype was observed a handful of times. This chain connects TRBV20-1 to TRBJ1-6; 10 nucleotides agree with TRBD1. Germline CDR1 DFQATT, CDR2 SNEGSKA (reference sequence). J gave up 2 bases and V 0 bases, and 4 bases lay outside the gene matches. The CDR3 has 17 residues. The CDR3 bases are TGCAGTGCTAGAGATCGGACAGGGGGTACCTATAATTCACCCCTCCACTTT. As protein: CSARDRTGGTYNSPLHF.

This clonotype has a handful of counts. V usage is TRBV5-1 and J usage is TRBJ2-1; the match to TRBD1 covers 7 bases. The trim removed 0 bases at V and 2 bases at J, leaving 2 bases unmatched. The CDR3 is 15 residues long. Germline V gives CDR1 SGHRS, CDR2 YFSETQ. The CDR3 nucleotides read TGCGCCAGCAGCTTGGAGGGACAGCCCTACAATGAGCAGTTCTTC. Translating gives CASSLEGQPYNEQFF. The full variable domain, rest sourced from reference TRBV5-1 and TRBJ2-1, is KAGVTQTPRYLIKTRGQQVTLSCSPISGHRSVSWYQQTPGQGLQFLFEYFSETQRNKGNFPGRFSGRQFSNSRSEMNVSTLELGDSALYLCASSLEGQPYNEQFFGPGTRLTVL.

This clonotype was detected a few times. The J gene is TRBJ1-2, the V gene TRBV29-1, with D hard to call. Trimming cost V 5 bases and J 8 bases, with 15 bases left between them. CDR1 is SQVTM, CDR2 ANQGSEA, per germline. The CDR3 is made up of 12 amino acids. The CDR3 sequence: CSVLSPLGGYTF. The DNA of the CDR3 is TGCAGCGTTCTGTCCCCCCTCGGGGGCTACACCTTC.

This sequence joins TRBV4-1 and TRBJ2-3; weak D call: TRBD2 (5 bases). This CDR3 has 15 residues. Germline values: CDR1 MGHRA, CDR2 YSYEKL. Trimming left V 1 base short and J 7 bases short, with 15 bases between. The CDR3, as DNA: TGCGCCAGCAGCCAAGCGGAGCGAAGAGGGAATACGCAGTATTTT. The encoded protein is CASSQAERRGNTQYF.

The genes are TRBV5-8 and TRBJ1-1; the match to TRBD1 covers 10 bases. Trimming cost V 5 bases and J 5 bases; bases outside gene matches: 15. The germline V gene has CDR1 SGHTS and CDR2 YDEGEE. CDR3 length: 17 residues. This chain's CDR3 is CASRLGRDRGWRTEAFF. The CDR3 DNA reads as TGTGCCAGCAGACTAGGCCGGGACAGGGGATGGCGAACTGAAGCTTTCTTT.

Concerning this clonotype: This may arise from a read error, as a much more abundant clone is one base away. No conserved phenylalanine or tryptophan ends this CDR3, so it is likely a read error. This chain links TRBV13 with TRBJ2-7; D unresolved. Germline CDR1 and CDR2: PRHDT and FYEKMQ (reference sequence). The CDR3 is 11 residues long. The V gene lost 6 bases and the J gene lost 4 bases, with 7 bases spanning the gap. The CDR3 DNA sequence: TGTGCCAGCAGTCGTTATTACGAGCAGTACTCC. Translated, it gives CASSRYYEQYS.

This clonotype turned up a few times. The V and J genes are TRBV7-9 and TRBJ2-7, with a possible D match to TRBD2 (5 bases). Trimming stripped 5 bases from V and 3 bases from J, with 14 bases between. Germline-derived CDR1 and CDR2 are SEHNR and FQNEAQ (reference sequence). CDR3 length equals 14 residues. CDR3 in amino acids: CASSAFPTIYEQYF. The CDR3 nucleotides are TGTGCCAGCAGCGCATTCCCGACTATCTACGAGCAGTACTTC.

This clonotype was detected a few times. The chain is built from TRBV7-2 and TRBJ2-7, with 9 bases aligning to TRBD1. CDR1 is SGHTA, CDR2 FQGNSA, per germline. The CDR3 consists of 17 residues. The ends lost 4 bases at V and 3 bases at J; junction bases unmatched: 13. The DNA of the CDR3 is TGTGCCAGCAGCTCGGTGGACAGGGGCCAAAGGGGCTACGAGCAGTACTTC. It yields the protein CASSSVDRGQRGYEQYF.

Only a few counts were recorded for this clonotype. V is TRBV6-1 and J is TRBJ2-3; D call uncertain. CDR1 is MNHNS, CDR2 SASEGT, per germline. The CDR3 extends over 12 amino acids. Trimming took 7 bases from V and 3 from J, leaving 8 bases between them. CDR3 bases: TGTGCCAGCACCGTCGGGACAGATACGCAGTATTTT. Amino acid sequence: CASTVGTDTQYF.

This chain connects TRBV11-1 to TRBJ2-1; D is perhaps TRBD1 (5 bases). The ends were cut back, 4 bases at V and 6 bases at J, with 13 bases in the middle. Per the germline V gene, CDR1 is SGHAT and CDR2 is FQDESV (reference sequence). The CDR3 sequence is 14 residues long. CDR3 bases: TGTGCCAGCAGCTCACAGGCCACGGTCAATGAGCAGTTCTTC. The encoded protein is CASSSQATVNEQFF. Filled out from reference TRBV11-1 and TRBJ2-1, the complete variable domain reads EAEVAQSPRYKITEKSQAVAFWCDPISGHATLYWYRQILGQGPELLVQFQDESVVDDSQLPKDRFSAERLKGVDSTLKIQPAELGDSAMYLCASSSQATVNEQFFGPGTRLTVL.

The J gene is TRBJ2-5, the V gene TRBV4-1; TRBD2 matches 12 bases. Germline CDR1 and CDR2: MGHRA and YSYEKL. The CDR3 has 15 residues. The V gene end was trimmed by 1 base and the J gene end by 11 bases; junction bases not matched to a gene: 8. As DNA, the CDR3 is TGCGCCAGCAGCCAAGTAGGACTAGCGGGGTATGAGCAGTACTTC. Its translation: CASSQVGLAGYEQYF.

This sequence joins TRBV21-1 and TRBJ2-5; the table assigns TRBD1, which was not confirmed against the DNA. The J call may not be correct, given that the DNA end is closer to TRBJ2-7. TRBV21-1 is termed a pseudogene. This CDR3 contains 14 residues. The CDR3 nucleotides read TGTGCCAGCAGCGCCCGGGCTGGAGCCAACGAGCAGTACTTC. Translated, it gives CASSARAGANEQYF.

This rearrangement joins TRBV10-3 to TRBJ1-1; D not certain. Germline V gene data show CDR1 as ENHRY and CDR2 as SYGVKD. V was trimmed by 6 bases and J by 6 bases, leaving 14 bases between them. The CDR3 loop spans 13 amino acids. CDR3 nucleotides: TGTGCCATCAGACAGCCGGATGGCGCTGAAGCTTTCTTT. Translating gives CAIRQPDGAEAFF.